This paragraph reports one T cell receptor beta chain. The data were obtained in a study of blood T cell repertoires in COVID-19. About the study: Whether acute or convalescent, the COVID-19 samples came from the United States, Italy and Spain. PBMCs, B-cell-depleted T cells, or T cells were the source of the cDNA or gDNA that made up the material.

In the study's own analysis: Reference gene primer amplification gave nucleated cell count estimates. TCRdb's copy holds only in-frame clones and misses some; the assay was immunoSEQ multiplex PCR. V and J calls and clone size come straight from that table; D and trimming were deduced from the DNA. Among more than 80,000 clones listed, approximately 86% were seen once. V shed 0 bases and J 7 bases; nucleotides not matched to a gene: 9. The CDR3 runs to 17 residues. CDR1 and CDR2 from the germline V gene are SGHDT and YYEEEE. The sequencing input was peripheral blood. The chain couples TRBV5-6 to TRBJ1-6; 8 bases are shared with TRBD1. This clonotype was sampled from a man older than 75 with acute or convalescent COVID-19. In nucleotides, the CDR3 is TGTGCCAGCAGCTTGGAGTTGGCAGGGGGCAAAAATTCACCCCTCCACTTT. Protein: CASSLELAGGKNSPLHF.